This T cell receptor beta chain was sequenced in a study of cytomegalovirus exposure and HLA in healthy donors. This CDR3 is 12 amino acids long. V dropped 1 base and J dropped 6 bases, with 5 bases sitting between them. Germline V CDR1 and CDR2: SGHNT, YYREEE (reference sequence). This clone occurred once. Other DNA sequences of this sample code for an identical CDR3. Assay used: immunoSEQ multiplex PCR; TCRdb lists only in-frame clones, some missing. The sample lists a few hundred thousand clones, roughly 85% occurring once. The chain links TRBV5-4 to TRBJ1-5; D is uncertain. This receptor was identified in a young woman in good health and CMV-seronegative. Source material: PBMCs. The CDR3 nucleotides are TGTGCCAGCAGCTTGTCCGGTCAGCCCCAGCATTTT. This codes for CASSLSGQPQHF.